This passage covers 15 T cell receptor beta chains from one sample sequenced in a study of T cells in Graves' hyperthyroidism and ophthalmopathy. RNA transcripts yielded amplified TCR beta CDR3 regions. Primed by the HTBI set, a first-round RT-PCR was run on the TCR CDR3. TCRdb redid the calling of the multiplex PCR reads with MiXCR, one entry per CDR3 protein. The sample lists about 380,000 distinct CDR3 sequences; around a sixth were seen once. Specimen: blood. These receptors originate from a man aged 18-30 years with Graves' ophthalmopathy.

This clonotype was seen a few times. The V call is TRBV7-3, the J call TRBJ2-7; D remains ambiguous. This CDR3 spans 13 amino acids. V lost 4 bases to trimming and J lost 0 bases, with 7 bases between them. Germline CDR1 reads SGHTA; CDR2 reads FQGTGA. The CDR3 region has the DNA TGTGCCAGCAGCTCTTACAACTCCTACGAGCAGTACTTC. Encoded protein: CASSSYNSYEQYF.

This clonotype was detected ten times or more. J is TRBJ1-2 and V is TRBV5-6; D gene unclear. Looked up from germline, CDR1 is SGHDT and CDR2 is YYEEEE. This CDR3 region has 13 residues. The V and J ends lost 0 bases and 0 bases respectively, with 3 bases between them. DNA of the CDR3: TGTGCCAGCAGCTTGGAGTCTAACTATGGCTACACCTTC. Translating gives CASSLESNYGYTF.

This clonotype was counted ten times or more. The gene calls are TRBV5-1 and TRBJ2-1; D may match TRBD1 or TRBD2 (5 bases each). Germline-derived CDR1 and CDR2 are SGHRS and YFSETQ. The CDR3 is made up of 15 amino acids. The V end lost 4 bases, the J end lost 4 bases, and 15 bases lay between the germline ends. In DNA, the CDR3 is TGCGCCAGCAGCCGCCTCGACGAGGGGTACAATGAGCAGTTCTTC. Its protein is CASSRLDEGYNEQFF.

This CDR3 reads CAISGEIPSQETQYF. As DNA, the CDR3 is TGTGCCATCAGCGGGGAGATCCCATCACAAGAGACCCAGTACTTC. The chain couples TRBV10-3 to TRBJ2-5, with a weak D call TRBD2 (5 bases). Germline lookup yields CDR1 ENHRY and CDR2 SYGVKD. V shed 6 bases and J shed 2 bases, with 16 bases lying between them. The CDR3 contains 15 residues.

This clonotype was recorded many times. V usage is TRBV28 and J usage is TRBJ1-6, with 8 nucleotides matching TRBD1. The CDR3 loop spans 15 amino acids. The V and J ends lost 8 bases and 5 bases, in that order; junction bases with no gene match: 8. Per germline, CDR1 MDHEN and CDR2 SYDVKM. The CDR3 loop is CASQTGGKDNSPLHF. In DNA form, the CDR3 reads TGTGCCAGCCAAACAGGGGGTAAAGATAATTCACCCCTCCACTTT.

This clonotype was seen repeatedly, ten times or more. The genes are TRBV20-1 and TRBJ1-5; D gene unclear. This CDR3 contains 14 residues. In germline, CDR1 is DFQATT, CDR2 SNEGSKA (reference sequence). V lost 6 bases to trimming and J lost 0 bases, with 12 bases between them. This chain's CDR3 is CSAPAGSSNQPQHF. The CDR3 bases are TGCAGTGCCCCCGCTGGGAGTAGCAATCAGCCCCAGCATTTT.

This clonotype was seen ten or more times. This chain links TRBV12-3 or TRBV12-4 with TRBJ2-7; 7 positions match TRBD1. The CDR3 spans 16 residues. V dropped 5 bases and J dropped 6; count of bases not matched to a gene: 16. CDR3: CASSKEYRGPAGEQYF. The DNA for the CDR3 is TGTGCCAGCAGTAAAGAATACAGGGGCCCGGCGGGCGAGCAGTACTTC.

There are a few counts of this clonotype. CDR3 protein: CASSTGQGYEKLFF. The DNA of the CDR3 is TGTGCCAGCAGTACAGGACAGGGGTATGAAAAACTGTTTTTT. The V and J genes are TRBV2 and TRBJ1-4; 9 nucleotides line up with TRBD1. This CDR3 region has 14 residues. Germline lookup yields CDR1 SNHLY and CDR2 FYNNEI. The junction had 4 bases not matched to a gene; V was cut back by 5 bases and J by 6 bases. Using reference TRBV2 and TRBJ1-4 for the parts outside the CDR3, the full variable domain is EPEVTQTPSHQVTQMGQEVILRCVPISNHLYFYWYRQILGQKVEFLVSFYNNEISEKSEIFDDQFSVERPDGSNFTLKIRSTKLEDSAMYFCASSTGQGYEKLFFGSGTQLSVL.

A few counts support this clonotype. The chain carries TRBV7-9 and TRBJ2-5; D not certain. Germline V CDR1 and CDR2: SEHNR, FQNEAQ (reference sequence). The CDR3 is 12 residues long. Trimming pared 6 bases from V and 1 base from J, leaving 6 bases between. In DNA, the CDR3 is TGTGCCAGCAGTGAAACCCAAGAGACCCAGTACTTC. Its protein is CASSETQETQYF.

This clonotype was observed at least ten times. This chain links TRBV2 with TRBJ2-1; weak D call: TRBD1 (6 bases). Trimming took 6 bases from V and 3 from J, leaving 15 bases between them. The length of the CDR3 is 15 residues. CDR1 is SNHLY, CDR2 FYNNEI, per germline. CDR3 loop: CASRGRGGIYNEQFF. The CDR3 coding sequence is TGTGCCAGCAGGGGGAGAGGGGGAATCTACAATGAGCAGTTCTTC.

This clonotype occurred many times. The V gene is TRBV12-3 or TRBV12-4, the J gene TRBJ1-1; D gene unclear. This CDR3 has 13 amino acids. The V end lost 4 bases, the J end lost 3 bases, and 9 bases lay between the germline ends. The CDR3 spells CASSWVGYTEAFF. DNA for the CDR3: TGTGCCAGCAGTTGGGTGGGATACACTGAAGCTTTCTTT.

This clonotype was observed at least ten times. The chain joins TRBV7-9 to TRBJ1-6; D is perhaps TRBD1 (5 bases). The length of the CDR3 is 16 residues. V lost 3 bases and J lost 8, with 17 bases in between. The germline V gene has CDR1 SEHNR and CDR2 FQNEAQ (reference sequence). The CDR3 reads CASSLRDAGGDSPLHF. The CDR3 nucleotides are TGTGCCAGCAGCTTGCGGGACGCCGGCGGGGATTCACCCCTCCACTTT.

The V and J genes are TRBV5-6 and TRBJ2-6; no clear D. The V end was cut by 2 bases, the J end by 1 base, with 7 bases between. This CDR3 contains 15 residues. CDR1 and CDR2 from the germline V gene are SGHDT and YYEEEE. The CDR3 nucleotides read TGTGCCAGCAGCTTCGTGCCGTCTGGGGCCAACGTCCTGACTTTC. This translates into CASSFVPSGANVLTF.

This clonotype occurred once. A read error may be the cause here, since a much bigger clone is one base away. The chain combines TRBV6-4 with TRBJ1-2, with D tentatively TRBD1 (5 bases). Germline V lookup: CDR1 MRHNA, CDR2 SNTAGT. This CDR3 has 15 residues. This chain's CDR3 is CTSSYARGIEYGYTF. DNA of the CDR3: TGTACCAGCAGTTACGCTAGGGGAATCGAGTATGGCTACACCTTC.

There are a few counts of this clonotype. The chain employs TRBV11-2 and TRBJ2-6, with 10 bases identical to TRBD1. Looked up from germline, CDR1 is SGHAT and CDR2 is FQNNGV. This CDR3 contains 19 residues. V was clipped by 4 bases and J by 0 bases; unmatched bases: 9. CDR3 DNA sequence: TGTGCCAGCAGCTCCTTAACCCGGGACAGGGGCTCTGGGGCCAACGTCCTGACTTTC. Protein product: CASSSLTRDRGSGANVLTF.